The following is a T cell receptor (beta chain) sequence with its context. Antigen unknown. Production of TCR cDNA was by 5'RACE template switching, which also added a universal primer site and UMIs. A single record per CDR3 protein comes from TCRdb applying MiXCR to the 5' RACE reads. Altogether 65,000 to 90,000 distinct CDR3 sequences are present, about 7.7% being singletons, with the ten largest covering 35% to 45%. This sample stems from a study of T cells after yellow fever vaccination. Study in general: Fractions low in cell number were prepared with SMART-Seq v4 Ultra Low Input.

This CDR3 has 15 residues. V lost 4 bases to trimming and J lost 4 bases, with 15 bases between them. Germline CDR1 reads SGHRS; CDR2 reads YFSETQ. General study results and limits: Booster samples showed a return of most primary-vaccination clones (approximately 95% CD4, about 87% CD8). Among all clonotypes, a small share was observed in both CD4 and CD8 compartments.

This TCR was sampled from a man aged 25 to 40 who received the YFV17D yellow fever vaccine. This chain uses TRBV5-1 with TRBJ2-1, with D possibly TRBD2 on 6 matching bases. Source: CD8+ T cells sorted from PBMCs, taken on the day of the yellow fever booster vaccination. CDR3 sequence: CASSGGTSGYNEQFF. The CDR3 region has the DNA TGCGCCAGCAGCGGCGGGACTTCCGGATACAATGAGCAGTTCTTC.